A selection of T cell receptor beta chains follows, all from one sample in a study of somatic mutations in cytotoxic T cells in rheumatoid arthritis. This table comes from immunoSEQ multiplex PCR, and its TCRdb copy is limited to in-frame clones, with some not included. The sample lists tens of thousands of clones, around 83% seen once, with 18% in the top ten. Material: CD8+ T cells sorted from blood. The source is a woman aged 45-59 years in good health. Each CDR3 is given with its conserved first and last residue. Each record gives: CDR3 DNA, CDR3 protein, V gene, J gene, clone size, D gene. The D gene is left open where the match is weak. Rows may omit the clone size; those that give it use once, few, many or a size class.

DNA: TGCGCCAGCAGCCAAGATCCGTCCGCTGGCTACACCTTC
CDR3: CASSQDPSAGYTF
V: TRBV4-1
J: TRBJ1-2
size: -
D: -

DNA: TGTGCCAGCAGCCGATGGGCCAACACTGAAGCTTTCTTT
CDR3: CASSRWANTEAFF
V: TRBV7-9
J: TRBJ1-1
size: -
D: -

DNA: TGTGCCAGCAGCTTGGTCCCCGTTGAGCAGTTCTTC
CDR3: CASSLVPVEQFF
V: TRBV5-8
J: TRBJ2-1
size: -
D: -

DNA: TGTGCCAGCAGCCACGGGGAGGGGGCATACGAGCAGTACTTC
CDR3: CASSHGEGAYEQYF
V: TRBV14
J: TRBJ2-7
size: -
D: -

DNA: TGTGCCAGCAGCTTAGATCGAGGGCCGACTAACTATGGCTACACCTTC
CDR3: CASSLDRGPTNYGYTF
V: TRBV13
J: TRBJ1-2
size: -
D: -

DNA: TGTGCCAGCAGCTACACCTTGGAGAACACCGGGGAGCTGTTTTTT
CDR3: CASSYTLENTGELFF
V: TRBV7-8
J: TRBJ2-2
size: -
D: -

DNA: TGCGCCAGCAGCCAAGACCGGGACAGGGCTTTCGGAAACACCATATATTTT
CDR3: CASSQDRDRAFGNTIYF
V: TRBV4-3
J: TRBJ1-3
size: once
D: TRBD1

DNA: TGCGCCAGCAGCCAAGAGACGGTTCCCCTGAACACTGAAGCTTTCTTT
CDR3: CASSQETVPLNTEAFF
V: TRBV4-3
J: TRBJ1-1
size: few
D: -

DNA: TGTGCCAGCACGCTAGCGGGGGGGCTCGAGCAGTACTTC
CDR3: CASTLAGGLEQYF
V: TRBV25-1
J: TRBJ2-7
size: few
D: TRBD2

DNA: TGTGCCAGCAGCTTATGGGACAGAGACCTGAAGGGCTACACCTTC
CDR3: CASSLWDRDLKGYTF
V: TRBV11-2
J: TRBJ1-2
size: -
D: TRBD1

DNA: TGTGCCAGCAGCTTGTTCGGGCTTAGTAACTACGAGCAGTACTTC
CDR3: CASSLFGLSNYEQYF
V: TRBV5-4
J: TRBJ2-7
size: -
D: -

DNA: TGCGCCAGCAGCCAAGATTTAGTCTGGCAGGGCGGAGGGGCAGGCGAGCAGTACTTC
CDR3: CASSQDLVWQGGGAGEQYF
V: TRBV4-3
J: TRBJ2-7
size: -
D: -

DNA: TGTGCCAGCAGCCTCGCCGGGACAGGGGATGAAGCTTTCTTT
CDR3: CASSLAGTGDEAFF
V: TRBV7-9
J: TRBJ1-1
size: few
D: TRBD1

DNA: TGCAGCGTTGAAGACCAGGGGAACGAGCAGTACTTC
CDR3: CSVEDQGNEQYF
V: TRBV29-1
J: TRBJ2-7
size: -
D: -

DNA: TGCGCCAGCAGCCACTTGACAGGGTCAGGTGGAAACACCATATATTTT
CDR3: CASSHLTGSGGNTIYF
V: TRBV4-3
J: TRBJ1-3
size: -
D: TRBD1

DNA: TGTGCCAGCAGCTTAACGGGGGGGGCCACAGATACGCAGTATTTT
CDR3: CASSLTGGATDTQYF
V: TRBV7-8
J: TRBJ2-3
size: once
D: TRBD2

DNA: TGTGCCAGCAGTGACTCGGACACCGGGGAGCTGTTTTTT
CDR3: CASSDSDTGELFF
V: TRBV6-4
J: TRBJ2-2
size: few
D: -

DNA: TGTGCCAGCGCGGGGGTTCAGGACCAAGAGACCCAGTACTTC
CDR3: CASAGVQDQETQYF
V: TRBV2
J: TRBJ2-5
size: -
D: TRBD2

DNA: TGCGCCAGCAGCTTGTTGACCGGGACGATCTACGAGCAGTACTTC
CDR3: CASSLLTGTIYEQYF
V: TRBV5-1
J: TRBJ2-7
size: -
D: -

DNA: TGTGCCAGCAGCTTGGCCCCACAGACGAATCAGCCCCAGCATTTT
CDR3: CASSLAPQTNQPQHF
V: TRBV5-5
J: TRBJ1-5
size: -
D: -

DNA: TGTGCCAGCAGTGAAGCCCCCGGGACAGGGGCCCACGAGCAGTACTTC
CDR3: CASSEAPGTGAHEQYF
V: TRBV6-1
J: TRBJ2-7
size: -
D: TRBD1

DNA: TGTGCCAGCAGTGTGGCGCGGGGACAGACCTACGAGCAGTACTTC
CDR3: CASSVARGQTYEQYF
V: TRBV2
J: TRBJ2-7
size: -
D: -

DNA: TGCAGCGTTAACAGAGAAAACTATGGCTACACCTTC
CDR3: CSVNRENYGYTF
V: TRBV29-1
J: TRBJ1-2
size: -
D: -

DNA: TGTGCCAGCAGTCTTACGTCAGGGGGAGGGGACTATAATTCACCCCTCCACTTT
CDR3: CASSLTSGGGDYNSPLHF
V: TRBV28
J: TRBJ1-6
size: few
D: TRBD1

DNA: TGTGCCAGCAGCATAGGACTAGCGGGGGGGCTATACAATGAGCAGTTCTTC
CDR3: CASSIGLAGGLYNEQFF
V: TRBV5-6
J: TRBJ2-1
size: -
D: TRBD2

DNA: TGTGCCAGCAGTTCCTCTCGGACAGGTCCCTATAATTCACCCCTCCACTTT
CDR3: CASSSSRTGPYNSPLHF
V: TRBV28
J: TRBJ1-6
size: -
D: TRBD1

DNA: TGTGCCAGCAGCCTGGCAGGACAGGGATTCTACGAGCAGTACTTC
CDR3: CASSLAGQGFYEQYF
V: TRBV5-6
J: TRBJ2-7
size: -
D: TRBD1

DNA: TGTGCCAGCAGCGCCCCCCGGGGAGCGGGGGTGTACAATGAGCAGTTCTTC
CDR3: CASSAPRGAGVYNEQFF
V: TRBV9
J: TRBJ2-1
size: -
D: TRBD2

DNA: TGTGCCAGCAGCTTGGGACTAGCGTCCCTCTACGAGCAGTACTTC
CDR3: CASSLGLASLYEQYF
V: TRBV7-2
J: TRBJ2-7
size: -
D: TRBD2

DNA: TGCGCCAGCAGCCACCGGGGGCGGTATGAGCAGTTCTTC
CDR3: CASSHRGRYEQFF
V: TRBV4-3
J: TRBJ2-1
size: -
D: -

DNA: TGTGCCAGCAGCTTAGGCACTATGAACACTGAAGCTTTCTTT
CDR3: CASSLGTMNTEAFF
V: TRBV7-6
J: TRBJ1-1
size: -
D: -

DNA: TGTGCAAGTCGCTCCGGTCTCTGGGGGGTTACGGGAGCAGATACGCAGTATTTT
CDR3: CASRSGLWGVTGADTQYF
V: TRBV12-2
J: TRBJ2-3
size: -
D: -

DNA: TGTGCCAGCAGTCAAGACAGGGGGGTTATGAACACTGAAGCTTTCTTT
CDR3: CASSQDRGVMNTEAFF
V: TRBV6-6
J: TRBJ1-1
size: -
D: TRBD1

DNA: TGCGCCAGCAGCCCCCCTTGGGGGGGTAACTATGGCTACACCTTC
CDR3: CASSPPWGGNYGYTF
V: TRBV4-1
J: TRBJ1-2
size: -
D: -

DNA: TGTGCCAGCAGTTACAGACAGGGTGGCGAGCAGTACTTC
CDR3: CASSYRQGGEQYF
V: TRBV6-5
J: TRBJ2-7
size: -
D: TRBD1

DNA: TGTGCCAGCAGCCTCGCCGGGTCAGATACGCAGTATTTT
CDR3: CASSLAGSDTQYF
V: TRBV14
J: TRBJ2-3
size: -
D: -

DNA: TGTGCCAGCAGTGGGGGACAGGATAATCAGCCCCAGCATTTT
CDR3: CASSGGQDNQPQHF
V: TRBV6-5
J: TRBJ1-5
size: -
D: TRBD1

DNA: TGTGCCAGCAGTCTGGGCGCGGGGGACGGGGAGCAGTACTTC
CDR3: CASSLGAGDGEQYF
V: TRBV5-6
J: TRBJ2-7
size: -
D: TRBD2

DNA: TGTGCCAGCAGCGTAGATCTTGCGGGGACGGCTTTCTTT
CDR3: CASSVDLAGTAFF
V: TRBV9
J: TRBJ1-1
size: -
D: -

DNA: TGTGCCAGCAGTGAAGCGAACACCGGGGAGCTGTTTTTT
CDR3: CASSEANTGELFF
V: TRBV6-4
J: TRBJ2-2
size: -
D: -

DNA: TGTGCTAGTGGTTCTAACAGGGGATACGAGCAGTACTTC
CDR3: CASGSNRGYEQYF
V: TRBV12-5
J: TRBJ2-7
size: -
D: TRBD1

DNA: TGTGCCAGCAGCTCCGGGACAGGCCTCAATCAGCCCCAGCATTTT
CDR3: CASSSGTGLNQPQHF
V: TRBV5-5
J: TRBJ1-5
size: -
D: TRBD1

DNA: TGTGCCAGCAGTTACTTTCAGAAGAACACCGGGGAGCTGTTTTTT
CDR3: CASSYFQKNTGELFF
V: TRBV6-5
J: TRBJ2-2
size: -
D: -

DNA: TGTGCCAGCAGTGACGAAGCGGGCACGACAGATACGCAGTATTTT
CDR3: CASSDEAGTTDTQYF
V: TRBV6-4
J: TRBJ2-3
size: -
D: -

DNA: TGTGCCAGCAGCCAAGAGACTAGCGGGGGGGTCGCAGATACGCAGTATTTT
CDR3: CASSQETSGGVADTQYF
V: TRBV4-2
J: TRBJ2-3
size: -
D: TRBD2